This TCR beta chain was sequenced during a study of cytomegalovirus exposure and HLA in healthy donors. Turning to this clone: Its antigen is not identified.

Overall study findings and caveats: Later analysis identified about 18,000 TCR beta sequences associated with HLA alleles, using a false discovery rate threshold of 0.05. Some public TCRs appeared in many individuals, while most sequences were rare.

V was clipped by 4 bases and J by 1 base, with 8 bases between them. Germline V gene data show CDR1 as MNHEY and CDR2 as SVGAGI. There are 14 residues in the CDR3. The PCR contained 60 Vbeta and 13 Jbeta primers. The protocol was immunoSEQ multiplex PCR, while the TCRdb copy is restricted to in-frame clones and leaves out a portion. The sample lists 100,000 to 150,000 clones, around four fifths occurring once. The sequence derives from a middle-aged woman in good health and CMV-seropositive. This chain links TRBV6-5 with TRBJ1-5; no definite D call. The sample comprised PBMCs. Here the CDR3 reads CASSSGESNQPQHF. CDR3 nucleotide sequence: TGTGCCAGCAGTTCGGGAGAGAGCAATCAGCCCCAGCATTTT.